Listed here are 28 T cell receptor beta chains from one sample, sequenced in a study of T cells in Graves' hyperthyroidism and ophthalmopathy. Template material for amplifying TCR beta CDR3 regions consisted of RNA transcripts. A first-round RT-PCR of the TCR CDR3 used the HTBI primer set. From the multiplex PCR reads, TCRdb called clonotypes with MiXCR, one entry per CDR3 protein. The sample consists of 400,000 to 550,000 distinct CDR3 sequences, roughly an eighth of them appearing once. The source material was blood. Every receptor here comes from a woman between 18 and 29 years old with Graves' hyperthyroidism.

This clonotype was detected many times. V and J are TRBV10-3 and TRBJ2-7; either TRBD1 or TRBD2 may fit D (5 bases each). CDR3 length: 11 residues. V shed 10 bases and J shed 5 bases, with 12 bases lying between them. Germline V gene sequence: CDR1 ENHRY, CDR2 SYGVKD. The CDR3 DNA reads as TGTGCCACCGGGGACGGGAACGAGCAGTACTTC. It is translated as CATGDGNEQYF.

This clonotype was observed many times. The chain links TRBV6-1 to TRBJ2-7; possibly TRBD2 for D (6 bases). This CDR3 spans 13 amino acids. V lost 6 bases and J 1 base, leaving 10 bases between the germline ends. Germline CDR1 and CDR2: MNHNS and SASEGT. CDR3 amino acids: CASRLADSYEQYF. In DNA form, the CDR3 reads TGTGCCAGCAGACTAGCAGATTCCTACGAGCAGTACTTC.

There are many counts of this clonotype. The V call is TRBV19, the J call TRBJ2-3; D could derive from TRBD1 or TRBD2 (6 bases each). The germline V and J ends were trimmed by 6 bases and 0 bases, with 16 bases remaining between them. In germline, CDR1 is LNHDA, CDR2 SQIVND (reference sequence). The CDR3 has 16 amino acids. The CDR3 reads CASSVGAGPSTDTQYF. CDR3 in DNA: TGTGCCAGTAGCGTGGGGGCGGGACCTAGCACAGATACGCAGTATTTT.

The chain is built from TRBV30 and TRBJ1-1; D is ambiguous. Germline assignment: CDR1 GTSNPN and CDR2 SVGIG (reference sequence). The length of the CDR3 is 14 residues. Trimming removed 0 bases at V and 1 base at J, with 9 bases between. DNA of the CDR3: TGTGCCTGGAGTGTACTGCATAAGAACACTGAAGCTTTCTTT. Translating it yields CAWSVLHKNTEAFF.

This clonotype was detected ten times or more. The rearrangement joins TRBV12-3 or TRBV12-4 to TRBJ2-1; D ambiguous. The CDR3 covers 17 residues. Trimming stripped 1 base from V and 0 bases from J, with 13 bases between. CDR3 amino acids: CASSLGPLISSYNEQFF. The CDR3 coding sequence is TGTGCCAGCAGTTTAGGGCCCCTAATTAGCTCCTACAATGAGCAGTTCTTC.

This clonotype was seen many times. This chain joins TRBV7-9 and TRBJ2-7, with D possibly TRBD2 on 5 matching bases. This CDR3 region has 15 residues. The germline V gene has CDR1 SEHNR and CDR2 FQNEAQ (reference sequence). Trimming removed 1 base from V and 6 bases from J, with 16 bases in between. Here the CDR3 reads CASSLVGVERREQYF. CDR3 in DNA: TGTGCCAGCAGCTTAGTGGGAGTGGAACGGCGCGAGCAGTACTTC.

The CDR3 DNA reads as TGTGCCATCAGTGTTTTAAAAAGGGTGAATGAAGCTTTCTTT. Translation: CAISVLKRVNEAFF. The genes are TRBV10-3 and TRBJ1-1; D unresolved. The CDR3 consists of 14 residues. V was pared by 4 bases and J by 7 bases, with 16 bases between. Germline lookup yields CDR1 ENHRY and CDR2 SYGVKD.

There are a few counts of this clonotype. This rearrangement joins TRBV9 to TRBJ2-1, with a possible D match to TRBD2 (6 bases). The CDR3 extends over 14 amino acids. The germline CDR1 and CDR2 sequences are SGDLS and YYNGEE. Trimming took 0 bases from V and 7 from J, leaving 11 bases between them. The CDR3 loop is CASSVEGLLNEQFF. Written as DNA, the CDR3 is TGTGCCAGCAGCGTAGAGGGACTTCTAAATGAGCAGTTCTTC.

In this sample, this clonotype turned up many times. The chain joins TRBV6-2 or TRBV6-3 to TRBJ2-7, with TRBD2 as a possible D gene (6 bases). There are 14 residues in the CDR3. The V gene lost 6 bases and the J gene lost 4 bases, with 16 bases spanning the gap. Germline V gives CDR1 MNHEY, CDR2 SVGEGT. The CDR3 is CASSQRRGGYEQYV. The CDR3 region has the DNA TGTGCCAGCAGCCAGAGGCGGGGCGGGTACGAGCAGTACGTC.

The chain couples TRBV11-3 to TRBJ1-2; weak D call: TRBD1 (6 bases). Germline assignment: CDR1 SGHNT and CDR2 YENEEA. Trimming took 5 bases from V and 5 from J, leaving 21 bases between them. This CDR3 comprises 16 residues. CDR3 in amino acids: CASSPQVGRGGYGYTF. The CDR3 bases are TGTGCCAGCAGCCCCCAAGTCGGCAGGGGTGGGTATGGCTACACCTTC.

The rearrangement links TRBV19 to TRBJ1-4; 9 bases align to TRBD1. The CDR3 spans 15 residues. The ends lost 6 bases at V and 7 bases at J; junction bases unmatched: 9. Germline V gene sequence: CDR1 LNHDA, CDR2 SQIVND (reference sequence). The CDR3 DNA reads as TGTGCCAGTAGCTCGGGACAGGGACATATTGAAAAACTGTTTTTT. Translated: CASSSGQGHIEKLFF.

This clonotype has ten or more counts. This rearrangement joins TRBV28 to TRBJ1-2; 8 nucleotides line up with TRBD1. The ends lost 1 base at V and 8 bases at J; junction bases unmatched: 6. This CDR3 has 14 amino acids. Germline V CDR1 and CDR2: MDHEN, SYDVKM. The CDR3 DNA follows: TGTGCCAGCAGTTTATCCCGATGGACAGGGGGCTACACCTTC. Amino acids: CASSLSRWTGGYTF.

As for this clonotype: Possible read error: a much larger clone is one base away. This rearrangement joins TRBV7-9 to TRBJ2-7; the D call may be TRBD1 or TRBD2 (7 bases each). Germline CDR1 is SEHNR and CDR2 is FQNEAQ (reference sequence). The CDR3 totals 18 residues. This CDR3 is CTSSSASGGGISSYEQYF. DNA for the CDR3: TGTACCAGCAGCTCCGCCTCAGGGGGGGGTATATCCTCCTACGAGCAGTACTTC.

This clonotype was found a few times. The chain recombines TRBV7-3 with TRBJ2-1; D may be TRBD1 (6 bases). Trimming left V 1 base short and J 5 bases short, with 9 bases between. The CDR3 sequence is 14 residues long. Germline CDR1 SGHTA, CDR2 FQGTGA. CDR3 protein: CASSLRGRNNEQFF. The CDR3 region has the DNA TGTGCCAGCAGCTTAAGGGGGCGAAACAATGAGCAGTTCTTC.

In this sample, this clonotype turned up many times. Here the CDR3 DNA reads TGTGCCAATTTTTCAGGGACTAGCGGGAGAGTATACGAGCAGTACGTC. It codes for CANFSGTSGRVYEQYV. The rearrangement links TRBV12-3 or TRBV12-4 to TRBJ2-7, with TRBD2 identical over 14 bases. The CDR3 covers 16 residues. Germline trimming cut 10 bases from V and 4 bases from J; bases unmatched to any gene: 12.

The chain employs TRBV7-3 and TRBJ2-1; no firm D call. Germline lookup yields CDR1 SGHTA and CDR2 FQGTGA. The CDR3 totals 14 residues. Between the trimmed V and J ends, which lost 2 bases and 7 bases, there was a span of 12 bases. The CDR3 coding sequence is TGTGCCAGCAGCTTATTGGGGTCCCTGAATGAGCAGTTCTTC. Its protein is CASSLLGSLNEQFF. The entire variable domain, with the rest obtained from reference TRBV7-3 and TRBJ2-1, is as follows: GAGVSQTPSNKVTEKGKYVELRCDPISGHTALYWYRQSLGQGPEFLIYFQGTGAADDSGLPNDRFFAVRPEGSVSTLKIQRTERGDSAVYLCASSLLGSLNEQFFGPGTRLTVL.

This clonotype was seen ten or more times. This sequence joins TRBV12-3 or TRBV12-4 and TRBJ2-5, with a possible D match to TRBD1 (7 bases). The length of the CDR3 is 15 residues. V was pared by 1 base and J by 4 bases, with 13 bases between. The CDR3 DNA follows: TGTGCCAGCAGTTTAGGGAGGGGGCTGGGAGAGACCCAGTACTTC. Translation gives CASSLGRGLGETQYF.

This chain joins TRBV28 and TRBJ2-5; 10 bases fit TRBD1. This CDR3 is built from 14 residues. J lost 5 bases, V lost 5 bases, and 5 bases had no gene match. The germline V gene has CDR1 MDHEN and CDR2 SYDVKM. The CDR3: CASSQDRGMETQYF. Here the CDR3 DNA reads TGTGCCAGCAGTCAGGACAGGGGGATGGAGACCCAGTACTTC.

This clonotype was detected ten times or more. The rearrangement uses TRBV19 and TRBJ2-3; 11 nucleotides agree with TRBD2. The CDR3 is made up of 15 amino acids. V dropped 4 bases and J dropped 5; count of bases not matched to a gene: 5. The germline V gene encodes CDR1 LNHDA and CDR2 SQIVND (reference sequence). The CDR3 loop is CASSTLAGGGDTQYF. DNA of the CDR3: TGTGCCAGTAGTACTCTAGCGGGAGGAGGAGATACGCAGTATTTT.

This clonotype showed up many times. The chain uses TRBV5-1 and TRBJ1-1; D may be TRBD1 (6 bases). The germline V and J ends were trimmed by 0 bases and 2 bases, with 14 bases remaining between them. The germline gives CDR1 SGHRS, CDR2 YFSETQ. The CDR3 loop spans 16 amino acids. The CDR3 bases are TGCGCCAGCAGCTTGGGCGAGGACAGCCCTAACACTGAAGCTTTCTTT. It translates to CASSLGEDSPNTEAFF.

This rearrangement joins TRBV7-2 to TRBJ2-4; 9 nucleotides match TRBD2. This CDR3 region has 17 residues. Germline-derived CDR1 and CDR2 are SGHTA and FQGNSA. V shed 3 bases and J 3 bases; nucleotides not matched to a gene: 9. CDR3 residues: CASSFAGGPVGKNIQYF. In nucleotides, the CDR3 is TGTGCCAGCAGCTTCGCGGGAGGGCCGGTGGGCAAAAACATTCAGTACTTC.

This clonotype has a count of ten or more. The chain employs TRBV18 and TRBJ2-7; 14 bases are a match to TRBD2. The CDR3 consists of 18 residues. With 2 bases clipped from V and 0 bases from J, the junction kept 6 bases outside the gene matches. Germline V gene sequence: CDR1 KGHSH, CDR2 LQKENI. The CDR3 is CASSPVGTSGSSSYEQYF. The CDR3, as DNA: TGTGCCAGCTCACCAGTCGGGACTAGCGGGAGTTCCTCCTACGAGCAGTACTTC. Full variable domain (outside the CDR3, taken from reference TRBV18 and TRBJ2-7): NAGVMQNPRHLVRRRGQEARLRCSPMKGHSHVYWYRQLPEEGLKFMVYLQKENIIDESGMPKERFSAEFPKEGPSILRIQQVVRGDSAAYFCASSPVGTSGSSSYEQYFGPGTRLTVT.

This clonotype was counted a few times. The gene calls are TRBV19 and TRBJ2-1; D ambiguous. The length of the CDR3 is 13 residues. V lost 9 bases, J lost 0 bases, and 9 bases lay in between. CDR1 is LNHDA, CDR2 SQIVND, per germline (reference sequence). The CDR3 nucleotides read TGTGCCAGCGAAGGAAACTCCTACAATGAGCAGTTCTTC. Translated: CASEGNSYNEQFF. Filled out from reference TRBV19 and TRBJ2-1, the complete variable domain reads DGGITQSPKYLFRKEGQNVTLSCEQNLNHDAMYWYRQDPGQGLRLIYYSQIVNDFQKGDIAEGYSVSREKKESFPLTVTSAQKNPTAFYLCASEGNSYNEQFFGPGTRLTVL.

In this sample, this clonotype turned up many times. V is TRBV7-6 and J is TRBJ1-6, with 9 bases fitting TRBD1. Trimming at V came to 6 bases and at J to 5 bases, leaving 5 bases not matched to a gene. In germline, CDR1 is SGHVS, CDR2 FNYEAQ. There are 15 residues in the CDR3. The CDR3 region has the DNA TGTGCCAGCAGTTATCGACAGGGGGATAATTCACCCCTCCACTTT. It codes for CASSYRQGDNSPLHF.

Ten or more counts support this clonotype. This chain links TRBV19 with TRBJ2-5; D might be TRBD2 (6 bases). This CDR3 comprises 13 residues. Germline V gives CDR1 LNHDA, CDR2 SQIVND (reference sequence). The germline V and J ends were trimmed by 4 bases and 1 base, with 7 bases remaining between them. For the CDR3, the DNA is TGTGCCAGTAGTACTAGCGCCCAAGAGACCCAGTACTTC. Translating it yields CASSTSAQETQYF.

This clonotype has at least ten counts. The rearrangement uses TRBV27 and TRBJ1-1; the D is unclear. The CDR3 length is 12 residues. Deletions cut 6 bases from V and 4 bases from J, with 9 bases between. Germline V gene lookup returns CDR1 MNHEY and CDR2 SMNVEV (reference sequence). CDR3: CASSRGSTEAFF. In DNA form, the CDR3 reads TGTGCCAGCAGCCGAGGGTCCACTGAAGCTTTCTTT.

This clonotype was counted a few times. The V and J genes are TRBV12-5 and TRBJ2-1; 8 positions match TRBD2. The CDR3 length is 16 residues. Germline values: CDR1 LGHNT, CDR2 FRNRAP. J lost 3 bases, V lost 5 bases, and 9 bases had no gene match. CDR3 region: CASGPLLAGFYNEQFF. The CDR3 DNA reads TGTGCTAGTGGTCCGCTTCTAGCGGGCTTCTACAATGAGCAGTTCTTC.

This clonotype was recorded many times. The chain links TRBV7-8 to TRBJ2-1; 8 bases align to TRBD2. Trimming removed 2 bases from V and 0 bases from J; junction bases left unmatched: 9. This CDR3 comprises 18 residues. Germline lookup yields CDR1 SGHVS and CDR2 FQNEAQ. The CDR3 DNA is TGTGCCAGCAGCTTAAGGGGTCCAGGGACTAGCTCCTACAATGAGCAGTTCTTC. It yields the protein CASSLRGPGTSSYNEQFF.